This T cell receptor (beta chain) was sequenced in a study of cytomegalovirus exposure and HLA in healthy donors (dated by TCRdb to the late 2010s). Turning to the overall study: An earlier analysis of approximately 600 of the donors reported roughly 270 Gb of sequence data and more than 90 million unique TCR beta sequences from 150 million to 200 million T cells. Roughly 300 gigabases of sequencing data and 78 million or so unique TCR sequences were included in an early release covering 550 to 800 HLA-typed donors. Of the roughly 400 genotyped donors, 65% to 90% fell in the genetic ancestry cluster associated with self-reported Caucasian donors. The study was designed to test whether signatures of past pathogen exposure could be identified by cataloging public T cell receptors. The T cell repertoires of 666 subjects were profiled by immunosequencing and related to cytomegalovirus serostatus. In addition to the first cohort of 666 subjects, a separate validation cohort of 130 or so different subjects was used. The study combined high-throughput TCR immunosequencing, statistical association of individual TCRs with disease status, and machine learning to predict cytomegalovirus infection status. A later analysis re-examined previously published TCR beta repertoires from around 670 donors and added high-resolution HLA genotyping to investigate patterns of TCR occurrence. Rather than using new phenotypic data, the later analysis identified candidate immune exposures from TCR beta sequences and from how often those sequences occurred across donors. An earlier analysis of about 620 of the donors applied high-throughput TCR beta sequencing to assess whether each TCR beta V gene segment acted as functional or pseudogenic. Donor age, sex, ethnicity and CMV serostatus were compiled alongside the repertoire data. Genome-wide SNP genotypes for about 60% of the 666 donors were used in a later genetic analysis, which treated that subset as a discovery cohort. Every discovery cohort repertoire had been produced on one sequencing platform. HLA typing covered class I and class II loci at four-digit resolution. The number of donors typed differed by locus, with about 629-630 for A, B, C, DRB1 and DQB1, around 500 for DQA1, approximately 580 for DPA1, and approximately 470 for DPB1. A handful of DR-DQ haplotypes were handled as single units for association and clustering because linkage in the cohort was strong. Among about 370 genotyped donors of the cohort, an average of around 240,000 unique TCR beta nucleotide sequences was sequenced per donor, of which 15% to 20% were non-productive.

The cohort was made up of approximately 670 healthy bone marrow donors. At the time of sampling, all cohort members were nominally healthy, though unrecorded immune exposures were likely present. The donor tested CMV seropositive, placing the donor among the roughly 270 seropositive members of the cohort. A peripheral blood sample was collected from each donor, and TCR beta sequencing was performed on peripheral blood mononuclear cells. Genomic DNA extraction from the blood cell samples was performed with the Qiagen DNeasy Blood Extraction Kit. Library method: the immunoSEQ multiplex PCR assay. For the multiplex PCR, a mixture combining 60 forward primers for TCR Vbeta segments and 13 reverse primers for TCR Jbeta segments was used. The CDR3 region of rearranged TCR beta genes was amplified from genomic DNA by a multiplex PCR assay. The amplified TCR beta libraries were sequenced on the Illumina HiSeq System as 87-base-pair reads. The original methods were these. Across the 670 or so repertoires, a later analysis counted roughly 77 million unique TCR beta chains, about 10 million of which were shared by at least two donors. Raw reads were error-corrected and collapsed into unique sequences by a nearest-neighbor algorithm in which closely related sequences were merged to remove PCR and sequencing errors. To assign V, D and J gene segments, CDR3 sequences were aligned to IMGT reference sequences. For a sequence to be retained, at least a six-nucleotide match to both a V gene segment and a J gene segment was required. A rearrangement counted as productive if the CDR3 had no stop codons and remained in frame with V and J, and every other rearrangement counted as non-productive. CDR3 was defined by IMGT convention, running from the second conserved V-encoded cysteine to the conserved J-encoded phenylalanine. Sequences without an unambiguous match to a single V gene segment were excluded from the earlier analysis of 450 to 750 of the donors. An earlier analysis of around 600 of the donors classified V segments as functional when productive rearrangements were above 56.7% and as segregating when the standard deviation between donors was above 5%. To diagnose cytomegalovirus status from the catalog of TCR beta chain sequences, a statistical classification framework was built. In a later analysis, V and J genes were assigned by comparing TCR nucleotide sequences against IMGT/GENE-DB human TR gene sequences. The TCRdist pipeline was used in a later analysis to assign CDR3 sequences and most-parsimonious VDJ recombination scenarios. In a later analysis, each TCR beta chain was defined by its CDR3 amino acid sequence together with its V-gene family, and reads lacking a unique V-gene family were excluded. As a way to deal with suspected cross-contamination and a sequencing artifact, a later analysis dropped more than 500 nucleotide sequences that were highly shared and had low generation probability. A later analysis calculated a clonal expansion index for each public chain from normalized within-repertoire ranks of inferred template counts. In a later analysis, generation probabilities were computed using a VDJ recombination model fitted to out-of-frame rearrangements, and the results were checked against IGoR. In a later analysis, hypergeometric tests were used to score TCR-TCR, TCR-HLA and TCR-CMV co-occurrence, with a repertoire-size bias correction applied to TCR pairs. False discovery rates were estimated in a later analysis by permuting HLA or CMV assignments 20 times. In a later analysis, co-occurring TCRs were grouped with DBSCAN, and TCRdist sequence similarity was added when clustering was performed within HLA-allele-positive subsets. Co-occurrence clustering excluded repertoires with fewer than 30,000 or more than 120,000 public chains, plus five with anomalous nucleotide sharing. Imported from immuneACCESS, the table was reduced by TCRdb to in-frame sequences with V and J called. These copies leave out some clones; in studies compared against another copy, an unresolved V gene accounts for under half, and the cause of the remainder is not known. From that table come the V and J calls and clone size; the DNA was used to work out D and trimming. The sample table shows 60,000 to 70,000 clones, and approximately 80% are seen once. Clones ranked in the top ten supply 7.8% of the sample.

The paper's findings and limits, for the study overall: It was suggested by the authors that the approach could potentially be generalized to other disease states and immunological phenotypes. A cluster of highly shared sequence variants was judged likely to represent a technical artifact of the sequencing pipeline. In both the original and validation cohorts, the classifier was reported to diagnose cytomegalovirus status with high specificity and sensitivity. The earlier analysis of around 600 of the donors excluded 15 to 20 rarely observed V segments, including chromosome 9 orphons, because counts were too low. A later analysis associated 15,000 or so TCR beta sequences with specific HLA alleles at a false discovery rate of 0.05. A later analysis reported that several top co-occurrence clusters appeared linked to parvovirus B19, influenza, CMV and Epstein-Barr virus. The 87-base-pair reads could not distinguish some IMGT-functional V segments, including TRBV6-2 and TRBV6-3, so those segments were excluded. In a later analysis, TCR association rates were found to vary across HLA loci, with the most associated TCRs seen for DRB1 alleles and the fewest for HLA-C alleles. In the study, about 150 TCR beta chains were listed as associated with cytomegalovirus. In an earlier analysis of around 500 of the donors, most TCR beta V segments appeared in productive rearrangements about 87% or about 30% of the time, broadly matching IMGT annotations. According to a later genetic analysis, donors in an Asian-associated ancestry cluster had fewer N-insertions in productive TCRs than the approximately 650-donor mean. A later analysis found that most CMV-associated TCR beta chains appeared HLA-restricted, with HLA associations seemingly driven largely by CMV exposure. In vitro tests confirmed that a few of the cytomegalovirus-associated TCR beta chains recognize cytomegalovirus antigens. Across donors, most TCR sequences were observed very rarely, whereas some public TCRs were present in many individuals. Correlated functional status among segregating V segments might be attributable to linkage disequilibrium, but an unknown experimental factor could not be ruled out. Sequencing depth was assumed to be roughly uniform across donors in the presence/absence analyses, though that assumption may not hold. Only TCR beta chains were sequenced in this cohort, and the absence of alpha or paired-chain data limited detectable features. V-gene and J-gene trimming of TCR beta chains was associated with a missense DCLRE1C variant in a later genetic analysis, and the association was replicated in an independent cohort. For the cohort, immune exposure information was limited to CMV serostatus. A further reported finding was that TCR beta sequences accurately predicted the HLA-A and HLA-B alleles for most subjects in the first cohort. A later analysis found that HLA-associated TCR beta chains were more clonally expanded and had lower generation probabilities than equally common non-associated chains. When HLA alleles, especially DR and DQ, strongly co-occurred, TCR associations were difficult to assign to individual alleles. HLA typing was unavailable for some donors at each locus, so association tests used only the typed subset.

From cysteine to phenylalanine, the CDR3 is 15 amino acids long. Only CDR3 DNA is held: 45 bases, read in frame from base 1. Looking up the germline V gene yields CDR1 SGHVS and CDR2 FNYEAQ. For this chain, trimming is 4 bases at the V end and 5 bases at the J end, and the number of junction bases without a gene match is 4. With respect to this clone: No antigen is known for it. No base-level quality is on record; no much larger clone is a single base apart.

Source material: PBMCs. This clonotype was obtained from a man between 18 and 29 years old in good health and CMV-seropositive. Recombination joined TRBV7-6 with TRBJ2-2; 10 bases in the junction line up with TRBD2. The bases read TGTGCCAGCAGCTCCCCTAGCGGGAGAACCGGGGAGCTGTTTTTT. The resulting protein is CASSSPSGRTGELFF.